Listed below are T cell receptor beta chains from one sample, sequenced in a study of shared clonotypes between healthy human individuals. Only in-frame clones appear in the TCRdb table, and some are missing; sequencing was by immunoSEQ multiplex PCR. The table lists 2 million to 2.5 million clones, roughly 95% of them singletons. Sample: naive CD4+ T cells sorted from blood. These receptor sequences come from a man aged 18 to 30 in good health. CDR3s include the opening cysteine and the closing phenylalanine or tryptophan. A D gene is named only where the DNA matches it firmly. Expanded clones get a size class; other rows say once, few or many, or leave the size out.

V	J	size	D	CDR3	DNA
TRBV6-5	TRBJ1-5	-	-	CASRPVDNSNQPQHF	TGTGCCAGCAGACCCGTGGACAATAGCAATCAGCCCCAGCATTTT
TRBV5-1	TRBJ2-3	-	-	CASAPGSTDTQYF	TGCGCCAGCGCTCCGGGGAGCACAGATACGCAGTATTTT
TRBV7-2	TRBJ2-1	-	-	CASSLGGGSLASNEQFF	TGTGCCAGCAGCTTAGGAGGAGGGAGTTTAGCTAGCAATGAGCAGTTCTTC
TRBV20-1	TRBJ2-3	-	-	CSVITDTQYF	TGCAGTGTCATCACAGATACGCAGTATTTT
TRBV30	TRBJ2-5	-	-	CAWSMVQETQYF	TGTGCCTGGAGTATGGTACAAGAGACCCAGTACTTC
TRBV28	TRBJ2-7	-	-	CASSLSGGAYEQYF	TGTGCCAGCAGTTTATCTGGGGGCGCGTACGAGCAGTACTTC
TRBV2	TRBJ2-1	-	TRBD2	CASSEGGLGRSGRLQEQFF	TGTGCCAGCAGTGAAGGGGGCCTCGGCCGTAGCGGGAGGCTGCAGGAGCAGTTCTTC
TRBV2	TRBJ1-4	once	TRBD1	CASSRTGGEKLFF	TGTGCCAGCAGCAGGACAGGGGGAGAAAAACTGTTTTTT
TRBV6-1	TRBJ2-3	-	TRBD1	CASSRDRWDTQYF	TGTGCCAGCAGTAGGGACAGGTGGGATACGCAGTATTTT
TRBV5-1	TRBJ2-1	-	TRBD2	CASRATSGGYNEQFF	TGCGCCAGCAGAGCTACTAGCGGAGGTTACAATGAGCAGTTCTTC
TRBV10-2	TRBJ2-5	-	TRBD2	CASSDWTRGGGETQYF	TGCGCCAGCAGTGACTGGACTAGAGGCGGCGGAGAGACCCAGTACTTC
TRBV12-5	TRBJ2-6	-	-	CASGLSRGQSSGANVLTF	TGTGCTAGTGGTTTGTCTAGAGGACAGAGCTCTGGGGCCAACGTCCTGACTTTC
TRBV7-9	TRBJ2-5	-	-	CASSLTERETQYF	TGTGCCAGCAGCTTAACAGAGAGAGAGACCCAGTACTTC
TRBV30	TRBJ1-5	-	-	CAWNSIRGQPQHF	TGTGCCTGGAACAGCATCCGAGGGCAGCCCCAGCATTTT
TRBV19	TRBJ1-5	-	-	CASSITSGVNQPQHF	TGTGCCAGTAGTATCACGTCAGGGGTAAATCAGCCCCAGCATTTT
TRBV5-4	TRBJ2-7	-	TRBD2	CASRPSGGKDEQYF	TGTGCCAGCAGACCCTCGGGGGGGAAAGACGAGCAGTACTTC
TRBV28	TRBJ2-7	once	-	CASSPGPQYYEQYF	TGTGCCAGCAGCCCCGGGCCTCAATACTACGAGCAGTACTTC